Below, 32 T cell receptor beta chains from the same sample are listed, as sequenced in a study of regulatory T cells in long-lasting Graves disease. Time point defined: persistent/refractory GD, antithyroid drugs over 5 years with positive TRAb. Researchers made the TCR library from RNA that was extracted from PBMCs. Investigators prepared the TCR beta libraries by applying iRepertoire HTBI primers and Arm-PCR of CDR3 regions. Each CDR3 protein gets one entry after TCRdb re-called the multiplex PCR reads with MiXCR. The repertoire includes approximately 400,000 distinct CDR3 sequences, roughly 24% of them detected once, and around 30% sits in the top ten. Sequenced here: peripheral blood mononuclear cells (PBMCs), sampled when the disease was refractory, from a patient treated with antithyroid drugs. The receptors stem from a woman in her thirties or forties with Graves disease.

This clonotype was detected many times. CDR3 in DNA: TGTGCCACCAGTGAGTGGGACAGATCTACTGGGGCCAACGTCCTGACTTTC. Encoded protein: CATSEWDRSTGANVLTF. The chain carries TRBV24-1 and TRBJ2-6; TRBD1 agrees at 7 bases. V was clipped by 4 bases and J by 2 bases; unmatched bases: 7. The CDR3 is 17 residues long. Per germline, CDR1 KGHDR and CDR2 SFDVKD.

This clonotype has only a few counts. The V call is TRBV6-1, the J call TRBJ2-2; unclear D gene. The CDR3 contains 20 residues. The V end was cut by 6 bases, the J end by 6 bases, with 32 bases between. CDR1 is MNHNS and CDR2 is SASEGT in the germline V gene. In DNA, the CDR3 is TGTGCCAGCAGCTTAGTGTTCCAACCCGAAAGTAGACCCGGGCCCGGGGAGCTGTTTTTT. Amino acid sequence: CASSLVFQPESRPGPGELFF.

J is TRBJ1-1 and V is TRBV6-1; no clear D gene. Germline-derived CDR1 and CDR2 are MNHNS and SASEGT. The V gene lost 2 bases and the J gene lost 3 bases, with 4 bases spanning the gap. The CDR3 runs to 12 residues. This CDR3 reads CASSERDTEAFF. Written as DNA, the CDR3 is TGTGCCAGCAGTGAACGGGACACTGAAGCTTTCTTT.

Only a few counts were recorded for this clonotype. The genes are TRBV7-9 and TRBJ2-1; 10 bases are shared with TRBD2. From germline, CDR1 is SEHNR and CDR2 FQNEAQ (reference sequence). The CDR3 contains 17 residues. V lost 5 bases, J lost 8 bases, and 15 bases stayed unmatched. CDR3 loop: CASSQTGASGSFHEQFF. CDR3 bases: TGTGCCAGCAGCCAGACCGGGGCTAGCGGGAGTTTCCATGAGCAGTTCTTC.

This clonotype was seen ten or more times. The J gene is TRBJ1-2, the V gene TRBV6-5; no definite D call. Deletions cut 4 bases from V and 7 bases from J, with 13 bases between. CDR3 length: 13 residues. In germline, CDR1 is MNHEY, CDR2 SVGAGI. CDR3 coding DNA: TGTGCCAGCAGTTCCTCTTCTCCCGCTGGCTACACCTTC. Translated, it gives CASSSSSPAGYTF.

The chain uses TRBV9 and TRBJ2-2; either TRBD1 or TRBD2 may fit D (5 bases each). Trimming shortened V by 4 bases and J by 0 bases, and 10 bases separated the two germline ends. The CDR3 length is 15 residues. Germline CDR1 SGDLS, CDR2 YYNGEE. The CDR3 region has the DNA TGTGCCAGCAGCTACGGGACCGCGAACACCGGGGAGCTGTTTTTT. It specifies CASSYGTANTGELFF.

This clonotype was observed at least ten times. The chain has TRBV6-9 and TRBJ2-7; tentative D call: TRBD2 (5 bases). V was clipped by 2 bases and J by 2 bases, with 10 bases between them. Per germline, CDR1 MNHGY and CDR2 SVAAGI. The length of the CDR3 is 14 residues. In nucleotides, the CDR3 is TGTGCCAGCAGTTATGGGAGAGGGCCCTACGAGCAGTACTTC. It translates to CASSYGRGPYEQYF.

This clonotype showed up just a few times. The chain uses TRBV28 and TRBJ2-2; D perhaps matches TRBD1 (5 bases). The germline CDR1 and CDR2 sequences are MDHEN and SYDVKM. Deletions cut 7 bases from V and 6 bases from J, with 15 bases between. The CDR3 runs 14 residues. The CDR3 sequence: CASKPGLFAGELFF. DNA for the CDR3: TGTGCCAGCAAACCAGGGTTGTTTGCCGGGGAGCTGTTTTTT.

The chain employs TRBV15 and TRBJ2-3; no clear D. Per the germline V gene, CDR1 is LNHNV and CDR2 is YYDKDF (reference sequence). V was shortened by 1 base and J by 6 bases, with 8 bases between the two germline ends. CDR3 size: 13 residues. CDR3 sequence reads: CATSRGAVDTQYF. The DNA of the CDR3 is TGTGCCACCAGCAGAGGGGCGGTGGATACGCAGTATTTT.

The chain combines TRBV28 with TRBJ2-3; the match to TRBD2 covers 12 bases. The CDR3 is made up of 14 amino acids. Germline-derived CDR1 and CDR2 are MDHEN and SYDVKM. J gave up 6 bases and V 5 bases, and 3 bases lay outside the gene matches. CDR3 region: CASSLAGGKDTQYF. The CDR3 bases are TGTGCCAGCAGTCTAGCGGGAGGGAAGGATACGCAGTATTTT.

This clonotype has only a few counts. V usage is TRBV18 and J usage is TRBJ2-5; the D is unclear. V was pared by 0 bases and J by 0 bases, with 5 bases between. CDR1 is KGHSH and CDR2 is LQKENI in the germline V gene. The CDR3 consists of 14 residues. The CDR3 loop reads CASSPPTNQETQYF. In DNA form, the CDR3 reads TGTGCCAGCTCACCACCGACAAACCAAGAGACCCAGTACTTC.

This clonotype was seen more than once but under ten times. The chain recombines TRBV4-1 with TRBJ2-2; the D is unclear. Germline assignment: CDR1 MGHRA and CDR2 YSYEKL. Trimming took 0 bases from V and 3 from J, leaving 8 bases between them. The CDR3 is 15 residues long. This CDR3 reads CASSQDQGYTGELFF. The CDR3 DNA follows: TGCGCCAGCAGCCAAGATCAAGGGTACACCGGGGAGCTGTTTTTT.

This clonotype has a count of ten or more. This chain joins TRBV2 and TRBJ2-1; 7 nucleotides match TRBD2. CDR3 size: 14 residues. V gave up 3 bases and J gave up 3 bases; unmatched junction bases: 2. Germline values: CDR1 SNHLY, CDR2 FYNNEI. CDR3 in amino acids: CASSEASGYNEQFF. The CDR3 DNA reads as TGTGCCAGCAGTGAGGCTAGCGGCTACAATGAGCAGTTCTTC.

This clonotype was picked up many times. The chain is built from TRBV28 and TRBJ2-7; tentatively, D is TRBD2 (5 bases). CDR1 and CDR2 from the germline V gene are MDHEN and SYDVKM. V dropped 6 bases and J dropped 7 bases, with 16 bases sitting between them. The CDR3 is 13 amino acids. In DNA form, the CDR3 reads TGTGCCAGCAGCTCTGCGCCCTCGGGAGAGCAGTACTTC. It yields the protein CASSSAPSGEQYF.

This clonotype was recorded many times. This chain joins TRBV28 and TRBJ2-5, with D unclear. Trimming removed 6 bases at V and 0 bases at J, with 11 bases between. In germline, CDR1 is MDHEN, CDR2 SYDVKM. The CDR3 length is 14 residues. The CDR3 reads CASSPGPHQETQYF. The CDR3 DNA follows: TGTGCCAGCAGCCCCGGTCCCCACCAAGAGACCCAGTACTTC.

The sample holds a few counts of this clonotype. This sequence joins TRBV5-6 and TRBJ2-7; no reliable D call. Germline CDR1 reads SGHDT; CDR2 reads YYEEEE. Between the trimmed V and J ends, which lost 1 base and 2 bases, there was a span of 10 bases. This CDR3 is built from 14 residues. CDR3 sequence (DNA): TGTGCCAGCAGCTTGCCGACTGGAACCTACGAGCAGTACTTC. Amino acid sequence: CASSLPTGTYEQYF.

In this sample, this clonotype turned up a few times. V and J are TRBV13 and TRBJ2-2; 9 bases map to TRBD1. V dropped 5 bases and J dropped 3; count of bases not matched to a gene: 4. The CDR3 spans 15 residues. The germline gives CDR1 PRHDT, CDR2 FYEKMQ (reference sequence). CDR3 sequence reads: CASSQGQGHTGELFF. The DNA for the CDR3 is TGTGCCAGCAGCCAGGGACAGGGCCACACCGGGGAGCTGTTTTTT.

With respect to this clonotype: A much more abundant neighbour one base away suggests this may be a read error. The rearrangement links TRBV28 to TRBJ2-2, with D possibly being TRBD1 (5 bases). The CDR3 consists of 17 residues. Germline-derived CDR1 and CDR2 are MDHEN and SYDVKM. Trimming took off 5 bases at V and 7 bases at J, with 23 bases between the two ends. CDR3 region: CASSHSGRKGVGGELFF. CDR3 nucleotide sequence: TGTGCCAGCAGTCATTCTGGTCGGAAAGGGGTTGGCGGGGAGCTGTTTTTT.

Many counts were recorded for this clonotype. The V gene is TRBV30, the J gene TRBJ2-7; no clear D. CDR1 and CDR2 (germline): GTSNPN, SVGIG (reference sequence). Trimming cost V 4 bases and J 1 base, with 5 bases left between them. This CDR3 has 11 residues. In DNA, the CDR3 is TGTGCCTGGACCAATTCCTACGAGCAGTACTTC. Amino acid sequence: CAWTNSYEQYF.

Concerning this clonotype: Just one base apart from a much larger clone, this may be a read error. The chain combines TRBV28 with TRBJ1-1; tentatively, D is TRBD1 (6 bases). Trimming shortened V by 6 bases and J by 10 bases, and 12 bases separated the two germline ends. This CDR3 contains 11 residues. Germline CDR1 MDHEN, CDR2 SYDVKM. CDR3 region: CASRGAWVAFF. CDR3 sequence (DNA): TGTGCCAGCAGGGGGGCATGGGTAGCTTTCTTT.

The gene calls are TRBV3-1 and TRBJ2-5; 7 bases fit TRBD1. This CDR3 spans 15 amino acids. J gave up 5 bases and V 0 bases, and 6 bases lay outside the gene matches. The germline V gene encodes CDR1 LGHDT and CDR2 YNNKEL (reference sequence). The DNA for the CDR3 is TGTGCCAGCAGCCAAGATGGAGGCAGGGGGGAGACCCAGTACTTC. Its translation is CASSQDGGRGETQYF.

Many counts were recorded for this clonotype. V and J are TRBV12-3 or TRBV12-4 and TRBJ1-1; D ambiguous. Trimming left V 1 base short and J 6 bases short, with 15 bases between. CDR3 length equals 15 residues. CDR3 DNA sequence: TGTGCCAGCAGTTTAGGTTTACGCTTCTTTGCTGAAGCTTTCTTT. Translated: CASSLGLRFFAEAFF.

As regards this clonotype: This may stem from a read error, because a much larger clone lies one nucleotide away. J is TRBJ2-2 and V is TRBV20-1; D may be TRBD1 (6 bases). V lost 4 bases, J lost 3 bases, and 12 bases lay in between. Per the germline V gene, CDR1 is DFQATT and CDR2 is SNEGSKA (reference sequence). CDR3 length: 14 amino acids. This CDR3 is CSATGEHHTGELFF. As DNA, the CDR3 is TGCAGTGCTACAGGGGAACATCACACCGGGGAGCTGTTTTTT.

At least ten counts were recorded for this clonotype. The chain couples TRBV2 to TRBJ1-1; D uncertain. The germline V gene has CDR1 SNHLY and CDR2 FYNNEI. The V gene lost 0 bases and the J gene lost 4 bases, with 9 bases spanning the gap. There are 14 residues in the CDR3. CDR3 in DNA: TGTGCCAGCAGTGAAGCGTTCTTGCTCACTGAAGCTTTCTTT. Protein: CASSEAFLLTEAFF.

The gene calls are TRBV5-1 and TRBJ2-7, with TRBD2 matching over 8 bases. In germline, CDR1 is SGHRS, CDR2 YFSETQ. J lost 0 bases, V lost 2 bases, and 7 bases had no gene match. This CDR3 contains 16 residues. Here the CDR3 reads CASSFRGTRSSYEQYF. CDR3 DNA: TGCGCCAGCAGCTTCCGGGGGACTAGATCCTCCTACGAGCAGTACTTC. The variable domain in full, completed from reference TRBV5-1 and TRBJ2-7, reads KAGVTQTPRYLIKTRGQQVTLSCSPISGHRSVSWYQQTPGQGLQFLFEYFSETQRNKGNFPGRFSGRQFSNSRSEMNVSTLELGDSALYLCASSFRGTRSSYEQYFGPGTRLTVT.

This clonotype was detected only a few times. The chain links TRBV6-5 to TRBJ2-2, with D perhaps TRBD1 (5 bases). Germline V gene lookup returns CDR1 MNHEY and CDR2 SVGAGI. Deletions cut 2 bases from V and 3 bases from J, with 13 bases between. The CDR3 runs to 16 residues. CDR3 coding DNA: TGTGCCAGCAGTTACCCCCAGGGTTTGTACACCGGGGAGCTGTTTTTT. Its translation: CASSYPQGLYTGELFF.

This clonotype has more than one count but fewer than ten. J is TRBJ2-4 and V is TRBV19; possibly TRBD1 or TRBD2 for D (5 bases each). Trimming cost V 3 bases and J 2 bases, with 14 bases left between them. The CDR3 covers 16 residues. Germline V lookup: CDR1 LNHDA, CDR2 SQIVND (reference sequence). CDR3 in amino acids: CASSISGLSSKNIQYF. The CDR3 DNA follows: TGTGCCAGTAGTATCTCGGGGCTTTCATCCAAAAACATTCAGTACTTC.

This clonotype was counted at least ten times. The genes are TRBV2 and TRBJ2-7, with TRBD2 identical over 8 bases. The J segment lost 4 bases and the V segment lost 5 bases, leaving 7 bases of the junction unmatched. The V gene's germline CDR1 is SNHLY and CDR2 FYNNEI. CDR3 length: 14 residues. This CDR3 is CASSISGSLYEQYF. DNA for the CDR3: TGTGCCAGCAGTATCAGCGGGAGCTTGTACGAGCAGTACTTC.

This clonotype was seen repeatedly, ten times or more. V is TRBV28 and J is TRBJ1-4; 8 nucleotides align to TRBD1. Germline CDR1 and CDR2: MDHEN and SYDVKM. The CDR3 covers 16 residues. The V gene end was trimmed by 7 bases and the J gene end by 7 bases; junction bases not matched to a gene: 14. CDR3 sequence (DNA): TGTGCCAGCAATAAATTTGCAGGGGGCGAGAGTGAAAAACTGTTTTTT. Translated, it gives CASNKFAGGESEKLFF.

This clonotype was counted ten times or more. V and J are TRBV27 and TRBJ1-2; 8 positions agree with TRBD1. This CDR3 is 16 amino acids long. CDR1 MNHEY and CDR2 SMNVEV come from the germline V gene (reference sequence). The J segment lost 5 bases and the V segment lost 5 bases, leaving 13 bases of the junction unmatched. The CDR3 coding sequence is TGTGCCAGCAGTGACAGGGGTAACCCGGTATGGTATGGCTACACCTTC. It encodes CASSDRGNPVWYGYTF.

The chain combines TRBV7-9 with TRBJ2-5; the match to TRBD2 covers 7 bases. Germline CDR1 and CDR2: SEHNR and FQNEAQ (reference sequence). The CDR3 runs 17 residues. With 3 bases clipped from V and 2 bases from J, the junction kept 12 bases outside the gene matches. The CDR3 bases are TGTGCCAGCAGCTTGTCCCGGGGAGGGATATTTCAAGAGACCCAGTACTTC. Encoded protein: CASSLSRGGIFQETQYF.

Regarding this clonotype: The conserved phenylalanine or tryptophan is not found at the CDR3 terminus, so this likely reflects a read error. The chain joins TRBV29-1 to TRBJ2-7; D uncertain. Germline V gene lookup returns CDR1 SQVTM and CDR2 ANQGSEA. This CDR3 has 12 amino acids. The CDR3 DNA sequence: TGCGGCGCCACGGACCGATCCTACGAGCAGTACCTC. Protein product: CGATDRSYEQYL.